Listed here is a single TCR beta chain. Original analysis: By means of reference gene primer amplification, nucleated cell counts were estimated. Libraries were prepared by immunoSEQ multiplex PCR; TCRdb keeps only in-frame clonotypes and omits some of them. The DNA gave D and trimming, while V, J and clone size come from that table. The sample contains some 110,000 clones, 85% of which appear only once. The germline V gene has CDR1 SGHDT and CDR2 YYEEEE. CDR3 length: 15 amino acids. V lost 0 bases to trimming and J lost 9 bases, with 13 bases between them. These data belong to a study of blood T cell repertoires in COVID-19. Overall study context: The United States, Italy and Spain supplied acute and convalescent COVID-19 samples. In each case, the material was cDNA or gDNA derived from T cells, B-cell-depleted T cells, or PBMCs.

The chain joins TRBV5-6 to TRBJ1-6; maybe TRBD1 (6 bases). This TCR derives from a man aged 50-60 years with acute or convalescent COVID-19. Sequencing used peripheral blood. CDR3 DNA sequence: TGTGCCAGCAGCTTGGGAGGCAGGGGAATTTCACCCCTCCACTTT. Its protein is CASSLGGRGISPLHF.